A selection of T cell receptor beta chains follows, all from one sample in a study of T cell repertoires in cytomegalovirus infection. TCRdb re-derived calls from the reads in MiXCR, one entry per CDR3 protein. The sample holds around 330,000 distinct CDR3 sequences, 17% seen once. The source material was PBMCs. The receptors stem from a human donor in good health (CMV status not recorded). Some clones in this sample may be carry-over from other donors' samples. Both conserved end residues are trimmed from each CDR3. D genes are given only for firm matches. Clone sizes are given selectively: once, few, many, or a class where the clone is expanded.

TRBV6-5,-,TRBJ2-3,-,ASSYSVWGGDTQY
TRBV19,-,TRBJ2-1,-,ASSRSPPPYNEQF
TRBV6-1,many,TRBJ2-3,-,ASSNDADTQY
TRBV7-8,many,TRBJ2-1,TRBD2,ASSFGLAGLYNEQF
TRBV28,few,TRBJ1-2,-,ASSPGFYGYT
TRBV20-1,-,TRBJ2-1,-,SARVGQGSYNEQF
TRBV19,few,TRBJ2-1,TRBD1,ASKRGDRGPGEQF
TRBV7-9,many,TRBJ1-2,-,ASSYGGGPNYGYT
TRBV9,few,TRBJ1-2,-,ASSGGAGEDGYT
TRBV7-8,many,TRBJ2-7,TRBD1,ASSLGWAGGEVYEQY
TRBV6-2/TRBV6-3,few,TRBJ2-1,TRBD2,ASSPAGGGYNEQF
TRBV28,many,TRBJ1-5,-,ASSSRRGGGYNQPQH
TRBV4-2,few,TRBJ2-5,-,ASSLQGPETQY
TRBV7-9,-,TRBJ2-5,-,ASSLAAQKETQY
TRBV10-3,few,TRBJ1-5,TRBD1,AISESTGGGGPQH
TRBV7-2,-,TRBJ1-2,TRBD1,ASSGQTGGGYGYT
TRBV7-2,many,TRBJ2-7,-,ASSSAGAGRDEQY
TRBV6-5,-,TRBJ2-1,-,ASSDLRERYYNEQF
TRBV5-4,-,TRBJ2-5,TRBD2,ASSLGGGGEMETQY
TRBV15,-,TRBJ2-7,-,ATSREGPGPRY
TRBV25-1,-,TRBJ2-2,-,ASLRSGTGELF
TRBV12-3/TRBV12-4,-,TRBJ2-1,TRBD1,ASSLGDRGLDNEQF
TRBV6-2/TRBV6-3,many,TRBJ2-5,-,ASSPPDTQWTQY
TRBV24-1,-,TRBJ2-5,-,ATSDRTDQETQY
TRBV24-1,-,TRBJ2-1,-,ATSDGTYNEQF
TRBV28,-,TRBJ2-5,TRBD2,ASSPEAGGYQETQY
TRBV6-5,few,TRBJ1-3,-,ASSYSRSGWSGNTIY
TRBV2,-,TRBJ2-2,-,ASSEWGATGELF
TRBV19,many,TRBJ2-7,TRBD1,ASSMGTGGYEQY
TRBV6-6,few,TRBJ1-6,-,ASSPRTPDSPLH
TRBV7-6,many,TRBJ1-1,TRBD1,ASSRTGVVTEAF
TRBV12-3/TRBV12-4,many,TRBJ1-3,-,ASTQGVGNTIY
TRBV14,few,TRBJ1-1,-,ASSQDLASTEAF
TRBV6-1,few,TRBJ1-5,-,ASSEESTREPQH
TRBV5-6,-,TRBJ1-5,TRBD1,ASSFMTGVPDQPQH
TRBV12-3/TRBV12-4,-,TRBJ2-3,-,ASSPQTATQY
TRBV7-9,-,TRBJ1-5,-,ASSQDSNNQPQH
TRBV19,-,TRBJ1-5,-,ASSGRNEGNQPQH
TRBV7-9,-,TRBJ1-2,-,ASSPNLRGNYGYT
TRBV25-1,-,TRBJ1-6,-,ASSVAGEWSPLH
TRBV5-1,-,TRBJ2-1,TRBD2,ASSWGTSGSNEQF
TRBV27,-,TRBJ2-5,TRBD2,ASSFLGTSQETQY
TRBV12-3/TRBV12-4,many,TRBJ2-1,-,ASSLAGGKNNEQF
TRBV18,few,TRBJ2-7,TRBD1,ASSLGQGSDEQY
TRBV2,-,TRBJ1-1,-,ASSTQGESGTEAF
TRBV6-2/TRBV6-3,-,TRBJ2-3,TRBD1,ASSSPTGGWTDTQY